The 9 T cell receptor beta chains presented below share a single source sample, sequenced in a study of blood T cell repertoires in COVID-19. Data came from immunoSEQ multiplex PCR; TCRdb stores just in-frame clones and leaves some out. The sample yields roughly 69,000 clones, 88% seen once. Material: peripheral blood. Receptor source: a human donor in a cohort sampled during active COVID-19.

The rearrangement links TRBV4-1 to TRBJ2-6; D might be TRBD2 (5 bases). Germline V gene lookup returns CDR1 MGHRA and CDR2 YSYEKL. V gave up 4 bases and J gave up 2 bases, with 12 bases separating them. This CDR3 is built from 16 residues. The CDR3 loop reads CASSPPFGAGANVLTF. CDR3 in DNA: TGCGCCAGCAGCCCCCCCTTCGGGGCTGGGGCCAACGTCCTGACTTTC.

CDR3 region: CASSLVAGGRQFF. CDR3 coding DNA: TGCGCCAGCAGCTTGGTAGCGGGGGGTCGGCAGTTCTTC. This chain connects TRBV5-1 to TRBJ2-1, with 10 positions matching TRBD2. From germline, CDR1 is SGHRS and CDR2 YFSETQ. With 0 bases clipped from V and 12 bases from J, the junction kept 3 bases outside the gene matches. The CDR3 is 13 amino acids.

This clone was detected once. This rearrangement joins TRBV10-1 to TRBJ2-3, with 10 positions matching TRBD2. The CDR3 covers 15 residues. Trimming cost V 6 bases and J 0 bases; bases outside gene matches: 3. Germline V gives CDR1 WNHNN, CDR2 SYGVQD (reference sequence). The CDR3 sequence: CASSRLAGSTDTQYF. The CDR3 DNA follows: TGCGCCAGCAGCCGACTAGCGGGTAGCACAGATACGCAGTATTTT.

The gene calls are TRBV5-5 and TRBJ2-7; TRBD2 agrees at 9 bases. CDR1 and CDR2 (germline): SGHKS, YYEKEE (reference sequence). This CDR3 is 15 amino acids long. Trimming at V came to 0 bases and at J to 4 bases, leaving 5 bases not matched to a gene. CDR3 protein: CASSLVASGTYEQYF. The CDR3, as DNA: TGTGCCAGCAGCTTGGTGGCTAGCGGGACATACGAGCAGTACTTC.

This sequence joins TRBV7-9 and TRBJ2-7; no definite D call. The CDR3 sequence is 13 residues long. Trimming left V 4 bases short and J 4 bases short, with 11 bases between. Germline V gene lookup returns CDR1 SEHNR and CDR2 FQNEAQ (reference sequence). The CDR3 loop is CASSSGRYYEQYF. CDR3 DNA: TGTGCCAGCAGCTCAGGCAGGTATTACGAGCAGTACTTC. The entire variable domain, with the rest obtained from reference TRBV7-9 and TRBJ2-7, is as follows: DTGVSQNPRHKITKRGQNVTFRCDPISEHNRLYWYRQTLGQGPEFLTYFQNEAQLEKSRLLSDRFSAERPKGSFSTLEIQRTEQGDSAMYLCASSSGRYYEQYFGPGTRLTVT.

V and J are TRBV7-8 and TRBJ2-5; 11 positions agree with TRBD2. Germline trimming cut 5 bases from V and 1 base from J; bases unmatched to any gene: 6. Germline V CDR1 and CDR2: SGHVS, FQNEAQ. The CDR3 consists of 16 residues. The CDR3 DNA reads TGTGCCAGCAGCCCCAGACTAGCGGGGCTCCAAGAGACCCAGTACTTC. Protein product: CASSPRLAGLQETQYF.

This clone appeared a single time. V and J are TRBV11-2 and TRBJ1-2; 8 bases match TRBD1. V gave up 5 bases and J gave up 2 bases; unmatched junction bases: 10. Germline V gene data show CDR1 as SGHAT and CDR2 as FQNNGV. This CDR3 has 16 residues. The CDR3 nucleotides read TGTGCCAGCAGCCTGGAACCCGGACAGGGAAACTATGGCTACACCTTC. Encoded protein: CASSLEPGQGNYGYTF.

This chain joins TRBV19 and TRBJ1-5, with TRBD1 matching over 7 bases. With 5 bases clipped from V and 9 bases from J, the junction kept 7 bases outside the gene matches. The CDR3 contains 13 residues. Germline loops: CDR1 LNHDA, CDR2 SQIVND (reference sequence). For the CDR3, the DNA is TGTGCCAGTAGTCCAAGGGGACAGTGGCCCCAGCATTTT. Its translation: CASSPRGQWPQHF.

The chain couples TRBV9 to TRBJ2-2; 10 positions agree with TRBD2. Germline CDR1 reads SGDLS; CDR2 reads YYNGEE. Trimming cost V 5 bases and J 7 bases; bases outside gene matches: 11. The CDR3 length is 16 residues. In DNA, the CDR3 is TGTGCCAGCAGTGGTGGAGGGACTAGCGTGCTCGGGGAGCTGTTTTTT. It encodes CASSGGGTSVLGELFF.